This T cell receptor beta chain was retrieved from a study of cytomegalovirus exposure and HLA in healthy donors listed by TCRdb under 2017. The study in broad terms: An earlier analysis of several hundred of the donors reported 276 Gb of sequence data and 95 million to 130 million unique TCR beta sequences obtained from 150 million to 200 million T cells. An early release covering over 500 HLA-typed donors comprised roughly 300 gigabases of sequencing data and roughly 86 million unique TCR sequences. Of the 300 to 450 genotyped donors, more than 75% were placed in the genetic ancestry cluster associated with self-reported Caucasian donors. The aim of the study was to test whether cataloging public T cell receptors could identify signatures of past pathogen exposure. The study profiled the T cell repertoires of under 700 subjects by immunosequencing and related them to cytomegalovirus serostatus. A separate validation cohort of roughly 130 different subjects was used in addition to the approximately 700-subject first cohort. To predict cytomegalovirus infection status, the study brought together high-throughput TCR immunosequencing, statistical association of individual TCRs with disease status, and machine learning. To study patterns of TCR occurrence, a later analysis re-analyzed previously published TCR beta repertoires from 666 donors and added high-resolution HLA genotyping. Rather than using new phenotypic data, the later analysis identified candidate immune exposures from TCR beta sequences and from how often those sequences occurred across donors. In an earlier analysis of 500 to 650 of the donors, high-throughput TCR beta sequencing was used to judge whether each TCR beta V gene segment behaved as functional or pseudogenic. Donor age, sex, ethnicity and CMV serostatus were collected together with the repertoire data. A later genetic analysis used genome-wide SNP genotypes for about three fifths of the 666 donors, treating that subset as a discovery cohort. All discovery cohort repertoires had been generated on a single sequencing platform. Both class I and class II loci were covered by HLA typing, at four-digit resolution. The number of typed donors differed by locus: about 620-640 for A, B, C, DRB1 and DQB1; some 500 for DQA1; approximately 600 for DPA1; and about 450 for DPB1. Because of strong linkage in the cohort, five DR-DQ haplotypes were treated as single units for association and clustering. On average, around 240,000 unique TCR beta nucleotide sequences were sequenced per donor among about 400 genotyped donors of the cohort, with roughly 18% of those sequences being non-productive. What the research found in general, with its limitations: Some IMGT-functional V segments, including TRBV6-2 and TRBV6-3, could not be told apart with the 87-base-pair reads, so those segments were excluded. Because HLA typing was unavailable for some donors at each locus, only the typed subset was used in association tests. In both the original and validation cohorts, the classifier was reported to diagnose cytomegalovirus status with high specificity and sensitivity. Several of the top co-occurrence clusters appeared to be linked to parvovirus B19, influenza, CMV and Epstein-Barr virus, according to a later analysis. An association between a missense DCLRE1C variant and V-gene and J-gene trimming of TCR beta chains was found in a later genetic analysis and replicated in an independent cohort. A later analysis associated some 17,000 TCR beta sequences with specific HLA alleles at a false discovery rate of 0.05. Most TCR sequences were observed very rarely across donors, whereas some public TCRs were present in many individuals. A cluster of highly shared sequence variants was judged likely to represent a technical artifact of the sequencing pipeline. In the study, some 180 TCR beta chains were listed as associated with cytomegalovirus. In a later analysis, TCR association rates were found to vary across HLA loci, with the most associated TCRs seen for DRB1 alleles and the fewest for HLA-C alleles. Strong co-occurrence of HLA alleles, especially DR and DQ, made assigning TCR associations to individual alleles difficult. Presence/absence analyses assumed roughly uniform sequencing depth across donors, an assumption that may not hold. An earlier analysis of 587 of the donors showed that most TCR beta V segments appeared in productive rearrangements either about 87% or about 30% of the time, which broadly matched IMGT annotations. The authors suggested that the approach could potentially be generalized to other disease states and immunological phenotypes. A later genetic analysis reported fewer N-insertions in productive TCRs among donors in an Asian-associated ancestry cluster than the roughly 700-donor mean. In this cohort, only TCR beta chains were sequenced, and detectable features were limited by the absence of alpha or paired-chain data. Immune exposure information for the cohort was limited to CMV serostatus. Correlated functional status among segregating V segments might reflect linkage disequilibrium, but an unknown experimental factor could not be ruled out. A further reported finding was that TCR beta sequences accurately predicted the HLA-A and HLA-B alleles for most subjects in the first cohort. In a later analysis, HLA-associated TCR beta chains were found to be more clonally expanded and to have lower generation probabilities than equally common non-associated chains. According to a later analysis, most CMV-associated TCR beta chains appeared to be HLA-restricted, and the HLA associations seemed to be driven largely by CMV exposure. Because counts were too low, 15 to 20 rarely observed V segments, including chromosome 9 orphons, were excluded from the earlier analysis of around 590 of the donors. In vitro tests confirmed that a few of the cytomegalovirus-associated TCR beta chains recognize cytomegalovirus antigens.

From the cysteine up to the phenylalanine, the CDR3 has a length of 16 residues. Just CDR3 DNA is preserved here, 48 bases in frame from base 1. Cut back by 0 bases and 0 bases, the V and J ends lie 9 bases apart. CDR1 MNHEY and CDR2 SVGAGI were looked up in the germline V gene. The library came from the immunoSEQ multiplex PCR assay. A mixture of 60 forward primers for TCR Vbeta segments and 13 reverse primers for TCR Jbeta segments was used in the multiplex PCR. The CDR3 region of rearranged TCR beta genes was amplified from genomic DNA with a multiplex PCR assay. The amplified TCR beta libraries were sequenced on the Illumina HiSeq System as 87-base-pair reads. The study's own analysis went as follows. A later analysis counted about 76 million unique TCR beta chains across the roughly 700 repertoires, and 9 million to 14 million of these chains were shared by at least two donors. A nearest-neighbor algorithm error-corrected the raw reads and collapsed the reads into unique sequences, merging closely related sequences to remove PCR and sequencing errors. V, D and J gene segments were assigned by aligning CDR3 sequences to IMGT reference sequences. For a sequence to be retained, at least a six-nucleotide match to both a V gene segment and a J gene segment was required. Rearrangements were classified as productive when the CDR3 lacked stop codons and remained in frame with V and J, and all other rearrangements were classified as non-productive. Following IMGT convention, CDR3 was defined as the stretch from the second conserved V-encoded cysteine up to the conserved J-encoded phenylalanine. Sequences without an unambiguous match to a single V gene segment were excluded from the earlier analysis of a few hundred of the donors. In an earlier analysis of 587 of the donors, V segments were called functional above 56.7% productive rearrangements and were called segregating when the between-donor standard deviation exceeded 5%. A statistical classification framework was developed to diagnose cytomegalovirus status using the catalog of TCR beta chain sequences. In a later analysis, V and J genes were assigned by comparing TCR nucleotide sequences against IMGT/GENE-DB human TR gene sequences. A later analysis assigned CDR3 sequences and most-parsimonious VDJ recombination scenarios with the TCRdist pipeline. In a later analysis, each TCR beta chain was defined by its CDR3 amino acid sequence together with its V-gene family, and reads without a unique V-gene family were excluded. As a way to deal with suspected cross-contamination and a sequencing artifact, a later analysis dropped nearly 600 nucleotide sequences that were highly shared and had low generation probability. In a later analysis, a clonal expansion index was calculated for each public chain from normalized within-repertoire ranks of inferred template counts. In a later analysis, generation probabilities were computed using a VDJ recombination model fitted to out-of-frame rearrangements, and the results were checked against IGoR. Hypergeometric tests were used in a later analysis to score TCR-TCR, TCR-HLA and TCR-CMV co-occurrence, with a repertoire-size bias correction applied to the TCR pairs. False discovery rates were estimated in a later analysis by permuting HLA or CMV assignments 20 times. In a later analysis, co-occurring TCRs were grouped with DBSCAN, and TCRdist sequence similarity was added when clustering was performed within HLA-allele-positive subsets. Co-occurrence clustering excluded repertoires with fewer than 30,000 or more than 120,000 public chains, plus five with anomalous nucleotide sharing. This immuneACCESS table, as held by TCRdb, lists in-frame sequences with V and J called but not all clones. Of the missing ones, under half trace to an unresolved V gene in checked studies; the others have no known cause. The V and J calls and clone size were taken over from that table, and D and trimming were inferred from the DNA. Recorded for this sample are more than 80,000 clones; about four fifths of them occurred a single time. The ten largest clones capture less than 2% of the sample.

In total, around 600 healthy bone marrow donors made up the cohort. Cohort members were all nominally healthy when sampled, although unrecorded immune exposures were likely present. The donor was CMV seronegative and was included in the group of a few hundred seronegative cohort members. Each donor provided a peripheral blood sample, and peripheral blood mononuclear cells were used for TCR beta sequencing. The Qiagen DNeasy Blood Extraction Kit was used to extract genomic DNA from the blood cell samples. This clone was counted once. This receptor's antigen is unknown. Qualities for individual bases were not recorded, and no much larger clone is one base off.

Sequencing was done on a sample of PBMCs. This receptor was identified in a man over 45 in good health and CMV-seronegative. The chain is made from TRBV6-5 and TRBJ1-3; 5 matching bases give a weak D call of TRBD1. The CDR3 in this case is CASSYSGTNSGNTIYF. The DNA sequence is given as TGTGCCAGCAGTTACTCTGGGACTAACTCTGGAAACACCATATATTTT.